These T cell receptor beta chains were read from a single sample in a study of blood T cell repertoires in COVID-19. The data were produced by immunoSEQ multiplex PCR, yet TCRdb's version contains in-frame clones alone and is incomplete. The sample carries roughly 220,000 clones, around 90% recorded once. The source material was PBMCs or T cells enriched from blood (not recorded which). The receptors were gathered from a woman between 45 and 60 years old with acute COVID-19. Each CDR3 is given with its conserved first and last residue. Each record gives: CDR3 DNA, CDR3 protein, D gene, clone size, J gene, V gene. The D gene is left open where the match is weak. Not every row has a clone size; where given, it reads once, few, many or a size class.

TGTGCCAGCAGCTTGGAGAGGAACTATGGCTACACCTTC	CASSLERNYGYTF	NA	few	TRBJ1-2	TRBV5-6
TGCGCCAGCAGCTCAGTAGCGGGAGGGGACATTCAGTACTTC	CASSSVAGGDIQYF	TRBD2	NA	TRBJ2-4	TRBV5-1
TGTGCCATCCTCAGGACAGGAGGATTCTACGAGCAGTACTTC	CAILRTGGFYEQYF	TRBD1	NA	TRBJ2-7	TRBV10-3
TGTGCCAGCAACGGTAACTATGGCTACACCTTC	CASNGNYGYTF	NA	NA	TRBJ1-2	TRBV25-1
TGTGCCAGCAGCGGTAGTAGCGGGAGGGCCTACGAGCAGTACTTC	CASSGSSGRAYEQYF	TRBD2	NA	TRBJ2-7	TRBV7-2
TGCAGCGTTGAGGGCAGGTTAAGTAACGAGCAGTACTTC	CSVEGRLSNEQYF	NA	NA	TRBJ2-7	TRBV29-1
TGTGCCAGCAGCCCGACTAGCGGGAATGCCAATGAGCAGTTCTTC	CASSPTSGNANEQFF	TRBD2	NA	TRBJ2-1	TRBV6-5
TGTGCCAGCACCCCGACGGGCAGGGGTACGACCCAGTACTTC	CASTPTGRGTTQYF	NA	NA	TRBJ2-5	TRBV6-2/TRBV6-3
TGTGCCAGTAGTGCGCAGGGGGCAAATTCACCCCTCCACTTT	CASSAQGANSPLHF	TRBD1	few	TRBJ1-6	TRBV19
TGTGCCAGCAGTTTAGGGGGGAAACTCTGGGGCGCGATTGCAACTAATGAAAAACTGTTTTTT	CASSLGGKLWGAIATNEKLFF	NA	NA	TRBJ1-4	TRBV28
TGTGCCAGCAGTCCATGGACGGGGTACGAGCAGTACTTC	CASSPWTGYEQYF	NA	NA	TRBJ2-7	TRBV27
TGTGCCAGCAGTCTGGACAGAAATCAGCCCCAGCATTTT	CASSLDRNQPQHF	NA	NA	TRBJ1-5	TRBV6-5
TGTGCCAGTGCCCAGGCAGGGGATCAGCCCCAGCATTTT	CASAQAGDQPQHF	NA	once	TRBJ1-5	TRBV19
TGTGCCAGCAGCTGGGACTATGTTGGAGAGCAGTACTTC	CASSWDYVGEQYF	TRBD2	once	TRBJ2-7	TRBV7-2
TGTGCCAGCACCTCGTCACTCTACGAGCAGTACTTC	CASTSSLYEQYF	NA	NA	TRBJ2-7	TRBV12-1
TGCGCCAGCAGCTTGGTCGCAGATACGCAGTATTTT	CASSLVADTQYF	NA	NA	TRBJ2-3	TRBV5-1
TGCGCCAGCAGCCCCGGGGACAGGGCCAACACTGAAGCTTTCTTT	CASSPGDRANTEAFF	TRBD1	once	TRBJ1-1	TRBV5-1
TGTGCCTGGAGTGGGGGCGGGAGCTACCCCTACGAGCAGTACTTC	CAWSGGGSYPYEQYF	TRBD2	NA	TRBJ2-7	TRBV30
TGTGCCAGCAGCGTAACGGGACTAGCGGGAGTGGATACGCAGTATTTT	CASSVTGLAGVDTQYF	TRBD2	NA	TRBJ2-3	TRBV5-5
TGTGCCAGCAGTTTCGGACTAGCGAACACCGGGGAGCTGTTTTTT	CASSFGLANTGELFF	TRBD2	NA	TRBJ2-2	TRBV27
TGTGCCAGCAGCCTTGGCGGGACTAGCACCTACAATGAGCAGTTCTTC	CASSLGGTSTYNEQFF	TRBD2	NA	TRBJ2-1	TRBV5-4
TGCAGCGTTGGTAAGCTGGGGGGGACTGAAGCTTTCTTT	CSVGKLGGTEAFF	NA	NA	TRBJ1-1	TRBV29-1
TGTGCCAGTAGTAACGCCGGGAGCTACGAGCAGTACTTC	CASSNAGSYEQYF	NA	NA	TRBJ2-7	TRBV19
TGTGCCATCAGTATTTCCGGGACAGGGTACGAGCAGTACTTC	CAISISGTGYEQYF	TRBD1	NA	TRBJ2-7	TRBV10-3
TGTGCCAGCAGCCTCCTAGCTGGCGAGCAGTACTTC	CASSLLAGEQYF	NA	NA	TRBJ2-7	TRBV28
TGCGCCAGCAGCTTGGGGGTCCGCGCACAGAGCCTTTCCTACGAGCAGTACTTC	CASSLGVRAQSLSYEQYF	NA	NA	TRBJ2-7	TRBV5-1
TGTGCCAGCAGTGCATCCACCGGGACTAGCGGAAAAGAGACCCAGTACTTC	CASSASTGTSGKETQYF	TRBD2	once	TRBJ2-5	TRBV6-1
TGTGCCAGTAGTCCGGGGGCTAGCGGGCTTAAAAACATTCAGTACTTC	CASSPGASGLKNIQYF	TRBD2	NA	TRBJ2-4	TRBV19
TGCGCCAGCAGCACCCAGATCGACAGACCCACTGAAGCTTTCTTT	CASSTQIDRPTEAFF	NA	NA	TRBJ1-1	TRBV4-1
TGCAGCGTTGGAGACAGAAATCAGCCCCAGCATTTT	CSVGDRNQPQHF	NA	NA	TRBJ1-5	TRBV29-1
TGTGCCAGCAGTAGGGGTCTCGAGCAGTACTTC	CASSRGLEQYF	NA	NA	TRBJ2-7	TRBV28
TGTGCCAGCAGTTTTGGACACCTCTACGAGCAGTACTTC	CASSFGHLYEQYF	NA	NA	TRBJ2-7	TRBV12-3/TRBV12-4
TGTGCCAGCAGTGAAGCGAGGGCCCCCTACGAGCAGTACTTC	CASSEARAPYEQYF	NA	many	TRBJ2-7	TRBV6-1
TGTGCCAGCAGCCCCGACAGGGTCGAGCAGTACTTC	CASSPDRVEQYF	TRBD1	NA	TRBJ2-7	TRBV7-8
TGTGCCAGCTCCGGGGGGGGGAACGAGCAGTACTTC	CASSGGGNEQYF	TRBD2	NA	TRBJ2-7	TRBV18
TGTGCCACCAGTGAGACGACTAGCGGGATGGCGACAGATACGCAGTATTTT	CATSETTSGMATDTQYF	TRBD2	NA	TRBJ2-3	TRBV24-1
TGTGCCAGCAGCCAAGGGGGACTAGCGGAATACGAGCAGTACTTC	CASSQGGLAEYEQYF	TRBD2	NA	TRBJ2-7	TRBV3-1/TRBV3-2
TGTGCCAGTAGTGATACAGGGGCCCCCTACGAGCAGTACTTC	CASSDTGAPYEQYF	TRBD1	NA	TRBJ2-7	TRBV19
TGTGCCACCAGTAGAAAGGGGGCGACCCTCAATTCACCCCTCCACTTT	CATSRKGATLNSPLHF	TRBD1	NA	TRBJ1-6	TRBV19
TGTGCCTGGAGTCCGAGCGGGGAGCTGTTTTTT	CAWSPSGELFF	NA	NA	TRBJ2-2	TRBV30
TGTGCCAGCAGCCCCGTGGGACAGGGTGGAACCGGGGAGCTGTTTTTT	CASSPVGQGGTGELFF	TRBD1	NA	TRBJ2-2	TRBV7-3
TGTGCCAGCAGTTTCGCGGAGGGGTTCCACGAGCAGTACTTC	CASSFAEGFHEQYF	NA	NA	TRBJ2-7	TRBV27
TGTGCCAGCAGCTTAGGATTGGCGGGGCCCACAGATACGCAGTATTTT	CASSLGLAGPTDTQYF	NA	once	TRBJ2-3	TRBV7-9
TGCGCCAGCAGCTTGATTGGGACTGGCGGAAACACCATATATTTT	CASSLIGTGGNTIYF	NA	NA	TRBJ1-3	TRBV5-1
TGTGCCAGCAGCTTAAGGGGCCGGAATAATTCACCCCTCCACTTT	CASSLRGRNNSPLHF	NA	NA	TRBJ1-6	TRBV11-2
TGCGCCAGCAGCCATCGGATTGAGGGCACTGAAGCTTTCTTT	CASSHRIEGTEAFF	NA	NA	TRBJ1-1	TRBV4-1
TGTGCCAGCAGACAAGTGGCAGTTTACGAGCAGTACTTC	CASRQVAVYEQYF	NA	NA	TRBJ2-7	TRBV2
TGTGCCAGCAGCTTACAGGGGAACTATGGCTACACCTTC	CASSLQGNYGYTF	NA	NA	TRBJ1-2	TRBV7-3
TGTGCCAGCAGTTCACAGGGAGGGCGCAATCAGCCCCAGCATTTT	CASSSQGGRNQPQHF	NA	once	TRBJ1-5	TRBV28
TGTGCCAGCAGGGAGACAGGGATCTATGGCTACACCTTC	CASRETGIYGYTF	TRBD1	NA	TRBJ1-2	TRBV6-5
TGTGCCAGCACTCCCGGGACTAGCGGTCGCACAGATACGCAGTATTTT	CASTPGTSGRTDTQYF	TRBD2	NA	TRBJ2-3	TRBV9
TGTGCCAGCAGCCAGGGGAAAACTGAAGCTTTCTTT	CASSQGKTEAFF	NA	NA	TRBJ1-1	TRBV12-3/TRBV12-4